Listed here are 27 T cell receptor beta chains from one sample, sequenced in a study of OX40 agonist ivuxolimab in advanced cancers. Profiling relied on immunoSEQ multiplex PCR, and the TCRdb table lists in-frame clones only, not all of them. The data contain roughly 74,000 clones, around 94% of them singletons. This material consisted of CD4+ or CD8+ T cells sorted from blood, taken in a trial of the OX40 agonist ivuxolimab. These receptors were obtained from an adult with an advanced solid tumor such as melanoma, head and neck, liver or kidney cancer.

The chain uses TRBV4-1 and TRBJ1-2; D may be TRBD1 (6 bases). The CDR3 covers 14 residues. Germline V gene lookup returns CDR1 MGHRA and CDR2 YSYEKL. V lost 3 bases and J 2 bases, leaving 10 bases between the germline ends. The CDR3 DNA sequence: TGCGCCAGCAGCCACCGTACAGGGAACTATGGCTACACCTTC. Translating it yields CASSHRTGNYGYTF.

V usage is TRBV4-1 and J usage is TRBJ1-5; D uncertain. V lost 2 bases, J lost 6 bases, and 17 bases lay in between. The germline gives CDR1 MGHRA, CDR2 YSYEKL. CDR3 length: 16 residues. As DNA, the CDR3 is TGCGCCAGCAGCCAAACCGGGATAGGCGGGGTTCAGCCCCAGCATTTT. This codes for CASSQTGIGGVQPQHF.

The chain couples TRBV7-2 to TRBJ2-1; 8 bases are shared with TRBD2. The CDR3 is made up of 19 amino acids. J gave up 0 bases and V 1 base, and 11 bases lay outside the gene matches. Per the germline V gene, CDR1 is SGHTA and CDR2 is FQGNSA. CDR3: CASSLVGGRPSSSYNEQFF. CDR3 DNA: TGTGCCAGCAGCTTAGTCGGCGGGAGGCCATCGAGCTCCTACAATGAGCAGTTCTTC.

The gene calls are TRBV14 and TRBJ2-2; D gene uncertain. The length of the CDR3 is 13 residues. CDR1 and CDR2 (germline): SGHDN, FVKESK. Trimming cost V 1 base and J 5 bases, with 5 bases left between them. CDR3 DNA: TGTGCCAGCAGCCAAGTAATAACCGGGGAGCTGTTTTTT. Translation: CASSQVITGELFF.

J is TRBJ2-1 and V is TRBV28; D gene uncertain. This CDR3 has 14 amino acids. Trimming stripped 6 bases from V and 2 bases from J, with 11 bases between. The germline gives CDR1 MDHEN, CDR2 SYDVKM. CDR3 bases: TGTGCCAGCAGGACCCTCGAGGCCTACAATGAGCAGTTCTTC. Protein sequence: CASRTLEAYNEQFF.

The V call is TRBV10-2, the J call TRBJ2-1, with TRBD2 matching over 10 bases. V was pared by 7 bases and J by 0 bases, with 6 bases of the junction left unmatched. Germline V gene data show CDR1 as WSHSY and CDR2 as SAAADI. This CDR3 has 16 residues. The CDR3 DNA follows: TGCGCCAGCATTTATAGCGGGGGGTTCTCCTACAATGAGCAGTTCTTC. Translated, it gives CASIYSGGFSYNEQFF.

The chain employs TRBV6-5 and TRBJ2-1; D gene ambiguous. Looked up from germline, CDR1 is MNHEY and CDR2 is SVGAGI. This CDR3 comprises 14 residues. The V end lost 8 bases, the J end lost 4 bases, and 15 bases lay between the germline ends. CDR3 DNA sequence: TGTGCCAGCTCCATAGGGCCCCTATACAATGAGCAGTTCTTC. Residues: CASSIGPLYNEQFF.

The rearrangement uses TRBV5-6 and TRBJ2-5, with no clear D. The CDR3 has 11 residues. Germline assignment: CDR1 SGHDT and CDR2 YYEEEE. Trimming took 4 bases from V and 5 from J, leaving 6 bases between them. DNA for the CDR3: TGTGCCAGCAGCCTCTTCGAGACCCAGTACTTC. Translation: CASSLFETQYF.

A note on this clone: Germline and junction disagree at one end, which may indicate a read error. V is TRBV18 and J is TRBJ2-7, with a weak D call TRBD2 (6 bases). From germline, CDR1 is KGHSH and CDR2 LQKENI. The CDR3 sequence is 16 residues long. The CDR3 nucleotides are TGTGCCAGCCCACCACCGGGACTTACGAGCTCCTACGAGCAGTACTTC. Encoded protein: CASPPPGLTSSYEQYF.

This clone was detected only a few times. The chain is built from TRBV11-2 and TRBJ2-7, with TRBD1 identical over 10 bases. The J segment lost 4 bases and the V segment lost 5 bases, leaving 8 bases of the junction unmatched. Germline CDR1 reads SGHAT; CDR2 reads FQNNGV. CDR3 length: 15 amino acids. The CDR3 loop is CASSPPDRGTYEQYF. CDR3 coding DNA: TGTGCCAGCAGCCCGCCGGACAGGGGGACTTACGAGCAGTACTTC.

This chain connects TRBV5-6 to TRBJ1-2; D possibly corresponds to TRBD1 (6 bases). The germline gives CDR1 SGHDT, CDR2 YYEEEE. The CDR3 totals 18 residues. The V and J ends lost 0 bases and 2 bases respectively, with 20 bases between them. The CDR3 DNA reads TGTGCCAGCAGCTTGGCGTACAGGGAACAGCTCCTAAACTATGGCTACACCTTC. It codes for CASSLAYREQLLNYGYTF.

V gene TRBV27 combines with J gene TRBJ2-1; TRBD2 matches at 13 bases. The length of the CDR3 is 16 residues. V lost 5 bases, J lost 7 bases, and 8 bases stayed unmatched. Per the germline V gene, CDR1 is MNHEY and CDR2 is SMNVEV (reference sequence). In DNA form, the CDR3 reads TGTGCCAGCAGTGCCAGGACTAGCGGGAGTGGAAATGAGCAGTTCTTC. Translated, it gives CASSARTSGSGNEQFF.

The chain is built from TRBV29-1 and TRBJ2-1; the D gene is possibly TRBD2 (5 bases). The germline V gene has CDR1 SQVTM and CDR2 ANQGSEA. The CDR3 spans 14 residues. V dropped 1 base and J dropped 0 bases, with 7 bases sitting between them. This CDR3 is CSVEGLASYNEQFF. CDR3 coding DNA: TGCAGCGTTGAAGGGCTAGCCTCCTACAATGAGCAGTTCTTC.

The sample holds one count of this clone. CDR3 bases: TGCGCCTCGACGTGGCTAGCGGAGGCCTCTAGCACAGATACGCAGTATTTT. The encoded protein is CASTWLAEASSTDTQYF. The chain employs TRBV4-1 and TRBJ2-3; 7 nucleotides match TRBD2. J lost 0 bases, V lost 11 bases, and 17 bases had no gene match. This CDR3 has 17 amino acids. Germline values: CDR1 MGHRA, CDR2 YSYEKL.

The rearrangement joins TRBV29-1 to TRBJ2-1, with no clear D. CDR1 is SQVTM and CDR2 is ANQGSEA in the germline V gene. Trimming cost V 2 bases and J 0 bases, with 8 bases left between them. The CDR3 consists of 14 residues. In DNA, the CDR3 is TGCAGCGTTGAAAACAGTAGCTCCTACAATGAGCAGTTCTTC. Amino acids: CSVENSSSYNEQFF.

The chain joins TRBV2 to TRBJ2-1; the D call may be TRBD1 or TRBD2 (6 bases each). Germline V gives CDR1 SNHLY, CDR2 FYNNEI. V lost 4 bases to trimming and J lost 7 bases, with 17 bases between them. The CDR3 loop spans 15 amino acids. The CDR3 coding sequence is TGTGCCAGCAGTGTCACGGGGGCCACGGGGAATGAGCAGTTCTTC. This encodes CASSVTGATGNEQFF.

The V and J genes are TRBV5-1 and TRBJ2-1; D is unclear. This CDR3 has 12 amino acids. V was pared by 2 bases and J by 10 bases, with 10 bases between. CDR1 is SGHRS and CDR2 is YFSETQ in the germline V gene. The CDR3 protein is CASSFTSGEQFF. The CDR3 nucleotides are TGCGCCAGCAGCTTTACGTCCGGGGAGCAGTTCTTC.

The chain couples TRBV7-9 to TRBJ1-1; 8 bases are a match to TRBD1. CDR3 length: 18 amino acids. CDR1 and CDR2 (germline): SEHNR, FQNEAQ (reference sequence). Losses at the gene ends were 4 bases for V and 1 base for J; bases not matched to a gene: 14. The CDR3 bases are TGTGCCAGCAGCTCCGGGACAGGAAGGGAGAGTTGGAACACTGAAGCTTTCTTT. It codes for CASSSGTGRESWNTEAFF.

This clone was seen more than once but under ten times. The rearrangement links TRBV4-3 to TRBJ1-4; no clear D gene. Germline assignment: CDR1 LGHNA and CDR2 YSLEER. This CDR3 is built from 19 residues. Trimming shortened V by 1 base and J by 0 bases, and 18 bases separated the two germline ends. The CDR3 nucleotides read TGCGCCAGCAGCCAAGGAGCCAGGTTCCGTCTGTCAACTAATGAAAAACTGTTTTTT. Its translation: CASSQGARFRLSTNEKLFF.

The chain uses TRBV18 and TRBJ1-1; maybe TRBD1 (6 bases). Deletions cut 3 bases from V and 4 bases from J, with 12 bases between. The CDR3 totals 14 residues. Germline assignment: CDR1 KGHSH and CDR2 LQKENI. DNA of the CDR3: TGTGCCAGCTCACCCGGCCGCAGGGGCACTGAAGCTTTCTTT. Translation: CASSPGRRGTEAFF.

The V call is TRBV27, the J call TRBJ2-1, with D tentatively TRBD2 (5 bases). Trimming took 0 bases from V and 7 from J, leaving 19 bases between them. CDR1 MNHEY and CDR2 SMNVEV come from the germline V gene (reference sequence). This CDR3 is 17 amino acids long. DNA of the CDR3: TGTGCCAGCAGTTTATCGCTCAGCGGACTGAAGGTTAATGAGCAGTTCTTC. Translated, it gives CASSLSLSGLKVNEQFF.

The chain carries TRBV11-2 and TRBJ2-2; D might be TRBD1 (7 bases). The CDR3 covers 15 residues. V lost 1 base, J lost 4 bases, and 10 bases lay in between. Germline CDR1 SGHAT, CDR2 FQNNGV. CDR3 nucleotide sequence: TGTGCCAGCAGCTTAGGGAGGGGGCGCACCGGGGAGCTGTTTTTT. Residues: CASSLGRGRTGELFF.

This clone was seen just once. CDR3 sequence reads: CASSPWGTYNEQFF. The DNA of the CDR3 is TGTGCCAGCAGTCCTTGGGGGACCTACAATGAGCAGTTCTTC. This chain uses TRBV28 with TRBJ2-1; either TRBD1 or TRBD2 may supply D (5 bases each). The germline V and J ends were trimmed by 5 bases and 2 bases, with 10 bases remaining between them. This CDR3 is 14 amino acids long. In germline, CDR1 is MDHEN, CDR2 SYDVKM.

CDR3: CASHGGEGTEAFF. CDR3 sequence (DNA): TGTGCCAGTCACGGGGGCGAGGGCACTGAAGCTTTCTTT. This sequence joins TRBV5-4 and TRBJ1-1; possibly TRBD1 for D (6 bases). Germline CDR1 is SGHNT and CDR2 is YYREEE (reference sequence). Trimming took 8 bases from V and 4 from J, leaving 15 bases between them. This CDR3 has 13 residues.

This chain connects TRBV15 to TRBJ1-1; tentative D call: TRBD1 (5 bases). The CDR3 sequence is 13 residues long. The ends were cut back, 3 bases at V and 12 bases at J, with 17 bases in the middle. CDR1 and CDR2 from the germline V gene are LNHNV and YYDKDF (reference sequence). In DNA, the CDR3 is TGTGCCACCAGCAGCAGCAGGGCCCAAGGGTCTTTCTTT. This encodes CATSSSRAQGSFF.

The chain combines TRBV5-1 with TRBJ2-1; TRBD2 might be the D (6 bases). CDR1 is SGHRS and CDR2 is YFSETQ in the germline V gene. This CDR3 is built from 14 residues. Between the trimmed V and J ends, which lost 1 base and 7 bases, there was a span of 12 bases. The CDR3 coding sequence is TGCGCCAGCAGCTTGCTTCGGGGGAATAATGAGCAGTTCTTC. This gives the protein CASSLLRGNNEQFF.

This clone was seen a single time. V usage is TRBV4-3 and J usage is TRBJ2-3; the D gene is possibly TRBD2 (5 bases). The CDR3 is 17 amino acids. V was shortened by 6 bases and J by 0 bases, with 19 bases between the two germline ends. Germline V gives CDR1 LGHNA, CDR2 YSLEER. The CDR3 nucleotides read TGCGCCAGCAGTCGGACTGACCGATATACTAGCACAGATACGCAGTATTTT. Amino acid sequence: CASSRTDRYTSTDTQYF.